The T cell receptor beta chain described here comes from a study of T cells in Graves' hyperthyroidism and ophthalmopathy. This clonotype was seen repeatedly, ten times or more. Amplified regions were TCR beta CDR3 sequences from RNA transcripts. TCR CDR3 regions were first amplified by RT-PCR with HTBI primers. One entry per CDR3 protein results from TCRdb running MiXCR on the multiplex PCR reads. Of 250,000 to 350,000 distinct CDR3 sequences listed, over 15% are singletons. Material for sequencing was blood. The sequence was collected from a woman aged 60-75 years with Graves' ophthalmopathy.

The CDR3 is CASSLEQGYGYTF. The CDR3 nucleotides are TGTGCCAGCAGCTTAGAACAGGGCTATGGCTACACCTTC. The chain uses TRBV7-2 and TRBJ1-2; TRBD1 might be the D (6 bases). CDR1 SGHTA and CDR2 FQGNSA come from the germline V gene. The CDR3 loop spans 13 amino acids. The V end lost 1 base, the J end lost 4 bases, and 7 bases lay between the germline ends.